This T cell receptor (beta chain) is drawn from a study of cytomegalovirus exposure and HLA in healthy donors. Trimming pared 5 bases from V and 1 base from J, leaving 9 bases between. CDR1 and CDR2 (germline): LNHDA, SQIVND (reference sequence). The CDR3 covers 15 residues. The PCR ran on 60 Vbeta and 13 Jbeta primers. TCRdb's copy holds only in-frame clones and misses some; the assay was immunoSEQ multiplex PCR. The profile covers 95,000 to 100,000 clones, with roughly 74% appearing a single time and about 1.9% taken by the ten largest. The sequence was collected from a woman aged 35 to 49 in good health and CMV-seronegative. This chain joins TRBV19 and TRBJ2-6; perhaps TRBD2 as D (5 bases). Sequences were obtained from PBMCs. This CDR3 is CASSLSGSGANVLTF. CDR3 coding DNA: TGTGCCAGTAGTCTTTCGGGGTCTGGGGCCAACGTCCTGACTTTC. The full variable domain, rest sourced from reference TRBV19 and TRBJ2-6, is DGGITQSPKYLFRKEGQNVTLSCEQNLNHDAMYWYRQDPGQGLRLIYYSQIVNDFQKGDIAEGYSVSREKKESFPLTVTSAQKNPTAFYLCASSLSGSGANVLTFGAGSRLTVL.